This T cell receptor (beta chain) emerged from a study of regulatory T cells in long-lasting Graves disease. Looking at the study overall: Persistence in Graves' disease denoted antithyroid drug use beyond 5 years alongside positive TSH receptor antibodies. Study-level points and caveats: Lower TCR diversity was seen in persistent Graves' patients than in newly diagnosed ones. There was favoring of TRBV28, TRBJ1-2 and TRBJ2-5 in persistent disease. Persistent patients had more shared public clonotypes (about 2,700) than new patients (roughly 900).

The length of the CDR3 is 11 residues. Trimming left V 5 bases short and J 3 bases short, with 8 bases between. Germline V lookup: CDR1 DFQATT, CDR2 SNEGSKA (reference sequence). Time point meaning: persistent/refractory GD, antithyroid drugs over 5 years with positive TRAb. PBMC RNA was the source of the TCR library. The TCR beta library used iRepertoire HTBI primers with Arm-PCR amplification of CDR3. Each CDR3 protein is one row after TCRdb ran MiXCR on the multiplex PCR reads. The top ten clones hold approximately 30% of a sample with approximately 400,000 distinct CDR3 sequences, 20% to 25% of them seen once. This clonotype has more than one count but fewer than ten. Its specificity is unknown.

The TCR comes from a woman between 40 and 50 years old with Graves disease. This material consisted of peripheral blood mononuclear cells (PBMCs), taken when the disease was refractory, from a patient treated with antithyroid drugs. The chain employs TRBV20-1 and TRBJ2-7, with a possible D match to TRBD1 (5 bases). This chain's CDR3 is CSASDIYEQYF. For the CDR3, the DNA is TGCAGTGCTTCGGACATCTACGAGCAGTACTTC.